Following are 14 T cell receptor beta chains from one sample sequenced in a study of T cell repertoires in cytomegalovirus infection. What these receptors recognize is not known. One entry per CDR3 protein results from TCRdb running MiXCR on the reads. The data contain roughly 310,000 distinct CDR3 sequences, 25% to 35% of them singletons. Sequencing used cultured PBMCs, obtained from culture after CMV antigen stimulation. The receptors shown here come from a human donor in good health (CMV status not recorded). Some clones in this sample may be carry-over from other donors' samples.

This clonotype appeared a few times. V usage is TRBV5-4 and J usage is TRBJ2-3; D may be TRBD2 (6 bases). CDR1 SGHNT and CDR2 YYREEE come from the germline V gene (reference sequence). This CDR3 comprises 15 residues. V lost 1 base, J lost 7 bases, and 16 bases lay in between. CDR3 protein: CASSLWTGERNTQYF. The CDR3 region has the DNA TGTGCCAGCAGCTTGTGGACGGGAGAGAGAAATACGCAGTATTTT.

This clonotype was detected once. The CDR3 DNA sequence: TGTGCCAGCAGACTAGCGGGAGTATCAGCAGATACGCAGTATTTT. Residues: CASRLAGVSADTQYF. The chain is built from TRBV6-5 and TRBJ2-3; 11 positions agree with TRBD2. V trimming: 6 bases; J trimming: 4 bases; junction bases outside the gene matches: 6. There are 15 residues in the CDR3. The germline CDR1 and CDR2 sequences are MNHEY and SVGAGI.

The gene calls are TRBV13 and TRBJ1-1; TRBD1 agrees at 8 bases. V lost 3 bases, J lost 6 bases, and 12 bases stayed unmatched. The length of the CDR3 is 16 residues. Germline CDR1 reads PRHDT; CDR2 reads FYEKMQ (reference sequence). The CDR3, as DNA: TGTGCCAGCAGCTTCGGACAGGGAAGGGTAGTCTCTGAAGCTTTCTTT. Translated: CASSFGQGRVVSEAFF.

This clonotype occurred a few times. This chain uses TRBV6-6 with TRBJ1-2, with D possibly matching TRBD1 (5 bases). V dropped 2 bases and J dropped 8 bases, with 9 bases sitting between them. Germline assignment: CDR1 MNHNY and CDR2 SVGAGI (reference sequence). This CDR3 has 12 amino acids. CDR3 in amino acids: CASSYIEGGYTF. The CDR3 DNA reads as TGTGCCAGCAGTTACATTGAGGGGGGCTACACCTTC.

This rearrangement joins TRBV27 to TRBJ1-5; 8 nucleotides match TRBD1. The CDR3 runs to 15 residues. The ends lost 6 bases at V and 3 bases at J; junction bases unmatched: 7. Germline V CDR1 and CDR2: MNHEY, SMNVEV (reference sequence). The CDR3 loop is CASSPRTGLNQPQHF. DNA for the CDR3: TGTGCCAGCAGCCCCCGGACAGGGCTCAATCAGCCCCAGCATTTT.

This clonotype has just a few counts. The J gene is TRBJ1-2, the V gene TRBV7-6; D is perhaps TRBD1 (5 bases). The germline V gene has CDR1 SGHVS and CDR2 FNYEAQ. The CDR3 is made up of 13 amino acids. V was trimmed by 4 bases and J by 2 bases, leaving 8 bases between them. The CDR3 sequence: CASSSTENYGYTF. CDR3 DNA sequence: TGTGCCAGCAGCTCGACAGAGAACTATGGCTACACCTTC.

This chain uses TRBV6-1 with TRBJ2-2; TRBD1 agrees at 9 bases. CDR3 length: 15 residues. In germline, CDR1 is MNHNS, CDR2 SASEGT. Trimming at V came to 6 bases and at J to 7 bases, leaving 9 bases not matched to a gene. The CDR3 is CASRDGQGMVGELFF. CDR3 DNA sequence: TGTGCCAGCAGGGACGGACAGGGGATGGTCGGGGAGCTGTTTTTT.

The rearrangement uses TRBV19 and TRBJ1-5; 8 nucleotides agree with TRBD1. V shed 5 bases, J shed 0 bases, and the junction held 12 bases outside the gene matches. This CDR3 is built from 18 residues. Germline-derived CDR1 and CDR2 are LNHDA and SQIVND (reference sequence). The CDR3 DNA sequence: TGTGCCAGTAGTTCTGGGACAGGCTCCACATATAGCAATCAGCCCCAGCATTTT. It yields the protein CASSSGTGSTYSNQPQHF.

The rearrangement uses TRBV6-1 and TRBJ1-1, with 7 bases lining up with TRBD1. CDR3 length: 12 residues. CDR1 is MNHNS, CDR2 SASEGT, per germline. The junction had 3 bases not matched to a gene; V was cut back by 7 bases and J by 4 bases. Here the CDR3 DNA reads TGTGCCAGCAAGGGACAGTTCACTGAAGCTTTCTTT. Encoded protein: CASKGQFTEAFF.

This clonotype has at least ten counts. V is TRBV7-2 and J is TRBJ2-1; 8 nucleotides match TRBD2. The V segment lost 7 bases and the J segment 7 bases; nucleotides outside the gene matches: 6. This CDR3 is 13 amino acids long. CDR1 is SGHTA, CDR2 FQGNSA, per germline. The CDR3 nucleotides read TGTGCCAGCACCCCCCAGCGGGGGAATGAGCAGTTCTTC. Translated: CASTPQRGNEQFF.

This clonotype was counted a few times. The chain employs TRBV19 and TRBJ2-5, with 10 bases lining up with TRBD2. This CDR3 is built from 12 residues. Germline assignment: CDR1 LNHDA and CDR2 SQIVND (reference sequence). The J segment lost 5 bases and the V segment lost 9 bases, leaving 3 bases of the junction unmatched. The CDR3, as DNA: TGTGCCAGCAAAGCGGGGGGGGAGACCCAGTACTTC. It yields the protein CASKAGGETQYF. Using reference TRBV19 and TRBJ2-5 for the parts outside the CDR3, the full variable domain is DGGITQSPKYLFRKEGQNVTLSCEQNLNHDAMYWYRQDPGQGLRLIYYSQIVNDFQKGDIAEGYSVSREKKESFPLTVTSAQKNPTAFYLCASKAGGETQYFGPGTRLLVL.

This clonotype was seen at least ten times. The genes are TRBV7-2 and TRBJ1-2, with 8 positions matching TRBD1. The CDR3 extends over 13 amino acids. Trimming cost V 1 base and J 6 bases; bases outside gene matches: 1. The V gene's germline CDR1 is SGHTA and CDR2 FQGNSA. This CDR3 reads CASSLDRGNGYTF. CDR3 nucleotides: TGTGCCAGCAGCTTAGACAGGGGGAATGGCTACACCTTC. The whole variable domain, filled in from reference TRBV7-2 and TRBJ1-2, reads GAGVSQSPSNKVTEKGKDVELRCDPISGHTALYWYRQSLGQGLEFLIYFQGNSAPDKSGLPSDRFSAERTGGSVSTLTIQRTQQEDSAVYLCASSLDRGNGYTFGSGTRLTVV.

As DNA, the CDR3 is TGTGCCAGCAGTTTAAGGGGGCGCCTTGATTCACCCCTCCACTTT. Amino acid sequence: CASSLRGRLDSPLHF. This sequence joins TRBV28 and TRBJ1-6, with 7 positions matching TRBD1. The CDR3 consists of 15 residues. CDR1 is MDHEN, CDR2 SYDVKM, per germline. J gave up 8 bases and V 2 bases, and 6 bases lay outside the gene matches.

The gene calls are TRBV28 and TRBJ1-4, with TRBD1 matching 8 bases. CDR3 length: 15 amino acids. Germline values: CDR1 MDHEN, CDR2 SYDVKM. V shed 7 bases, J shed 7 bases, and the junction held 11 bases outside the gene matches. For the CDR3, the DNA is TGTGCCAGCACCAACCTCGACAGGGGAGGTGAAAAACTGTTTTTT. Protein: CASTNLDRGGEKLFF.